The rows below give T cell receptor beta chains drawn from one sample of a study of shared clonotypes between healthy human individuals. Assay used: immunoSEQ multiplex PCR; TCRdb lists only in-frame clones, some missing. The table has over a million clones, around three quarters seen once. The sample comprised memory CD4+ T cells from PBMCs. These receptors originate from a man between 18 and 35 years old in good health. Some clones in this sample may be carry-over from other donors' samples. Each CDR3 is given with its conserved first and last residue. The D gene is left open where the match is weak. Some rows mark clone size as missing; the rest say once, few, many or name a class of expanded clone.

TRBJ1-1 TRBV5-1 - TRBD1 CASQTGGADTEAFF TGCGCCAGCCAAACAGGGGGCGCGGACACTGAAGCTTTCTTT
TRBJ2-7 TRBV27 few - CASSLRSRGDYEQYF TGTGCCAGCAGTTTAAGGAGTAGGGGGGACTACGAGCAGTACTTC
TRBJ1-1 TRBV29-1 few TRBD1 CSVQGALNTEAFF TGCAGCGTGCAGGGGGCCCTGAACACTGAAGCTTTCTTT
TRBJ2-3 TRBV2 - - CASSRAATDTQYF TGTGCCAGCAGCCGAGCGGCCACAGATACGCAGTATTTT
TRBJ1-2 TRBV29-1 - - CSVEQRGGVSGYTF TGCAGCGTTGAACAAAGAGGAGGGGTCTCTGGCTACACCTTC
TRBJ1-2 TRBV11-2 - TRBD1 CASSSTRTGWGYGYTF TGTGCCAGCAGCTCTACCAGGACAGGGTGGGGATATGGCTACACCTTC
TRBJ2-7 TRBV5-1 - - CASSPGQSIYEQYF TGCGCCAGCAGCCCGGGGCAGTCAATTTACGAGCAGTACTTC
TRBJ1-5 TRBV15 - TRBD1 CATSRVPSGQGNNQPQHF TGTGCCACCAGCAGAGTCCCCTCAGGACAGGGAAACAATCAGCCCCAGCATTTT
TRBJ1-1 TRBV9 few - CASSVSGDMNTEAFF TGTGCCAGCAGCGTTTCCGGGGACATGAACACTGAAGCTTTCTTT
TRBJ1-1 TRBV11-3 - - CASSLDQGDSRVGDTEAFF TGTGCCAGCAGCTTAGATCAAGGTGATAGCAGGGTCGGGGATACTGAAGCTTTCTTT
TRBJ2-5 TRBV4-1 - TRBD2 CTSSQDGGTSGETQYF TGCACCAGCAGCCAAGATGGCGGGACTAGCGGAGAGACCCAGTACTTC
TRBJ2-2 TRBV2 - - CASLRAENTGELFF TGTGCCAGCCTCAGGGCGGAAAACACCGGGGAGCTGTTTTTT
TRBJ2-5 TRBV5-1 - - CASSPGEGWTQYF TGCGCCAGCAGCCCAGGAGAGGGTTGGACCCAGTACTTC
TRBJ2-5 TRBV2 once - CASSDGETQYF TGTGCCAGCAGTGATGGAGAGACCCAGTACTTC
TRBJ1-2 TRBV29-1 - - CSVEDRQKRSYGYTF TGCAGCGTTGAGGATCGACAGAAACGTAGCTATGGCTACACCTTC
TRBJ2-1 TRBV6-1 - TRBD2 CASSVGTSGSNEQFF TGTGCCAGCAGCGTCGGGACTAGCGGGAGCAATGAGCAGTTCTTC
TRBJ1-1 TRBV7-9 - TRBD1 CASSFRGQITEAFF TGTGCCAGCAGCTTCAGGGGGCAGATCACTGAAGCTTTCTTT
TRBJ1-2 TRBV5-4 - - CASSFGRANYGYTF TGTGCCAGCAGCTTTGGCAGGGCGAACTATGGCTACACCTTC
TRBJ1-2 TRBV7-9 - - CASSPRSHYGYTF TGTGCCAGCAGCCCAAGATCCCACTATGGCTACACCTTC
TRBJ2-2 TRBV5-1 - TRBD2 CASSLGSGRKTGELFF TGCGCCAGCAGCTTGGGTAGCGGGAGAAAGACCGGGGAGCTGTTTTTT
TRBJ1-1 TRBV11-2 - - CASSLMAPGKRRTEAFF TGTGCCAGCAGCTTAATGGCCCCAGGGAAAAGACGAACTGAAGCTTTCTTT
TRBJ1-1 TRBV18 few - CASSPPSAANTEAFF TGTGCCAGCTCACCACCGTCGGCAGCCAACACTGAAGCTTTCTTT
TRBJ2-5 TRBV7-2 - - CASSLFRTAETQYF TGTGCCAGCAGCTTATTTCGGACGGCGGAGACCCAGTACTTC
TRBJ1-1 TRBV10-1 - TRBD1 CASSSDRLGIAFF TGCGCCAGCAGTTCGGACAGGCTTGGGATAGCTTTCTTT
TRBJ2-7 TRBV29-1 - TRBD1 CSVEGRQGSPTYEQYF TGCAGCGTTGAGGGTCGACAGGGTAGTCCAACCTACGAGCAGTACTTC
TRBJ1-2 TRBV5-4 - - CASSLVGVVYGYTF TGTGCCAGCAGCTTGGTAGGAGTGGTCTATGGCTACACCTTC
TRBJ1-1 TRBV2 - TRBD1 CASRGTAGNTEAFF TGTGCCAGCAGAGGGACAGCCGGAAACACTGAAGCTTTCTTT
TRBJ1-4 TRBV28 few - CASRGQGEEKLFF TGTGCCAGCCGCGGGCAGGGCGAAGAAAAACTGTTTTTT
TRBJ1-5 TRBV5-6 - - CASSLWRSGNQPQHF TGTGCCAGCAGCTTGTGGAGGTCGGGCAATCAGCCCCAGCATTTT
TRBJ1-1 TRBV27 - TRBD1 CASSLSSWAGGVLTEAFF TGTGCCAGCAGTTTATCTTCTTGGGCAGGGGGCGTTTTGACTGAAGCTTTCTTT
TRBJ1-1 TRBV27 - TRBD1 CASSTRDRSWRSAEAFF TGTGCCAGCAGTACGCGGGACAGATCTTGGCGTTCGGCTGAAGCTTTCTTT
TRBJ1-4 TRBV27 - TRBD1 CASSPTGAKRIGTNEKLFF TGTGCCAGCAGTCCTACAGGGGCCAAGAGAATAGGAACTAATGAAAAACTGTTTTTT
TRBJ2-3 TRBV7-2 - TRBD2 CASSSGWLAGGPTDTQYF TGTGCCAGCAGCTCGGGGTGGTTAGCGGGAGGGCCCACAGATACGCAGTATTTT
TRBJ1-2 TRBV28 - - CASSFSRRGGPGYTF TGTGCCAGCAGTTTTTCCCGACGGGGGGGGCCTGGCTACACCTTC
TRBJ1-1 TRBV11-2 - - CASSSGASTEAFF TGTGCCAGCAGCTCCGGGGCTTCCACTGAAGCTTTCTTT
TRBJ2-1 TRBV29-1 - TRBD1 CSVVGDSSYNEQFF TGCAGCGTTGTCGGGGACAGCTCCTACAATGAGCAGTTCTTC
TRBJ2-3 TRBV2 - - CASRTDTDTQYF TGTGCCAGCAGGACGGATACAGATACGCAGTATTTT